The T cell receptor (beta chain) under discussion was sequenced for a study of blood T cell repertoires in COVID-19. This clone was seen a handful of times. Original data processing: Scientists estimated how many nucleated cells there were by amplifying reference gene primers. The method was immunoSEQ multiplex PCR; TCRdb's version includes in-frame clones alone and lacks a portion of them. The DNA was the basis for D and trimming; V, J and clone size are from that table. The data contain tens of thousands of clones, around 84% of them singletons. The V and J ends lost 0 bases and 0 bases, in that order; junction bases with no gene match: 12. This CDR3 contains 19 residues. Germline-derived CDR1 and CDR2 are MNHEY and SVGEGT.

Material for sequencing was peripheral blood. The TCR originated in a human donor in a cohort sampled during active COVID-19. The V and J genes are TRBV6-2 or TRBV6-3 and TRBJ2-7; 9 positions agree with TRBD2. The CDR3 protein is CASSYSYLTGTSYSYEQYF. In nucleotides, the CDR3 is TGTGCCAGCAGTTACTCGTATTTAACCGGGACTAGCTACTCCTACGAGCAGTACTTC.